One TCR beta chain is described in this entry. The antigen is undetermined. This is likely a read error, given that the CDR3 carries no conserved phenylalanine or tryptophan at its end. The data were obtained in a study of tumor-infiltrating lymphocytes in primary liver carcinoma. On the study more broadly: Stage T1-T3 N0M0 tumors spanned about 4.2 to 10 cm.

Blood RNA came from unsorted whole blood; germline DNA was also extracted. Priming with a constant-region primer yielded TCR beta cDNA from roughly 0.45 ug total RNA. TCR beta libraries came from three nested multiplex PCR rounds using slightly modified ARM-PCR. Primers for the first two PCR rounds were TRBV1-TRBV30 forward primers and a C-beta reverse primer (about 11 cycles per round). Via MiXCR, TCRdb re-called the multiplex PCR reads, giving one row per CDR3 protein. This sample has about 320,000 distinct CDR3 sequences, with around three fifths found just once. Findings and limits, study-wide: Tumor specimens were characterized by a significantly higher top-250-clone fraction than blood (p = 0.039). Overlap in tumor-adjacent and tumor-blood pairs fell below that of tumor region pairs.

Per germline, CDR1 MNHNS and CDR2 SASEGT. V lost 5 bases and J 9 bases, leaving 12 bases between the germline ends. The CDR3 length is 12 residues. Sequencing used peripheral blood. This receptor was identified in a woman aged 30 to 39 with primary liver carcinoma and hepatitis B virus infection. The chain employs TRBV6-1 and TRBJ2-3; D tentatively reads TRBD1 or TRBD2 (5 bases each). CDR3 loop: CASSKEGRTQYV. CDR3 bases: TGTGCCAGCAGTAAAGAGGGGAGAACGCAGTATGTT.